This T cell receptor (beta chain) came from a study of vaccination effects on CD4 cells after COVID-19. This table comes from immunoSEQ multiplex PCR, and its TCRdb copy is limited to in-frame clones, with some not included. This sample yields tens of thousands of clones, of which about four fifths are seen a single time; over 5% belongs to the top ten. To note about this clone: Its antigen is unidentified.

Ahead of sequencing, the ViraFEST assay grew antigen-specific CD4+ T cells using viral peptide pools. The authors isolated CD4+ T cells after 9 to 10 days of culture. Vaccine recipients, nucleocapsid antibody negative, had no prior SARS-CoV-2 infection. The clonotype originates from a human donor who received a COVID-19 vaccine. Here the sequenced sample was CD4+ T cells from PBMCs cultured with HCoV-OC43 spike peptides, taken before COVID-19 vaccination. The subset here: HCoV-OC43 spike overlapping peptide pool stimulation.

The DNA of the CDR3 is TGTGCCAGCTCACCGGGGAGAGCCCCTCTTGAGCAGTTCTTC. This encodes CASSPGRAPLEQFF. The chain joins TRBV18 to TRBJ2-1; D may be TRBD2 (5 bases). V was pared by 3 bases and J by 9 bases, with 15 bases between. This CDR3 has 14 amino acids. The V gene's germline CDR1 is KGHSH and CDR2 LQKENI.